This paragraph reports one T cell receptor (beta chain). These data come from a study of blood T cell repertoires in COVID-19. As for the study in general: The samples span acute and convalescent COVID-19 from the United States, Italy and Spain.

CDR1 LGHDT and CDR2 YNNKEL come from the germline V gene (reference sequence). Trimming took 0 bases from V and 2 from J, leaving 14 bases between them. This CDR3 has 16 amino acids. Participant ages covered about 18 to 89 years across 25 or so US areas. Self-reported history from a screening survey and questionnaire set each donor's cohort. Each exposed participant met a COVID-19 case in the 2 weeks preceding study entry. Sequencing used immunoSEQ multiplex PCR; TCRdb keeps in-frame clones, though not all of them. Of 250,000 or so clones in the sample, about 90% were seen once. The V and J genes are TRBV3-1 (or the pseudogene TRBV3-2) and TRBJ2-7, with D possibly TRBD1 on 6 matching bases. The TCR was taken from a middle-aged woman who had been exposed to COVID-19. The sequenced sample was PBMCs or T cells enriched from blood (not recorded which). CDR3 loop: CASSQETRGVTYEQYF. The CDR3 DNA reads TGTGCCAGCAGCCAAGAAACCAGGGGCGTGACCTACGAGCAGTACTTC.